The source of this T cell receptor beta chain is a study of blood T cell repertoires in COVID-19. Study summary: T cells, B-cell-depleted T cells, or PBMCs provided the cDNA or gDNA that served as material.

Sequenced by immunoSEQ multiplex PCR; TCRdb stores in-frame clones only, minus some. Among about 460,000 clones listed, approximately 90% were seen once. Unmatched junction bases numbered 4, after V lost 6 bases and J lost 4 bases. Germline CDR1 and CDR2: KGHSH and LQKENI. This CDR3 comprises 15 residues. The table lists this clone with a count of one. The sequencing sample was made of PBMCs or T cells enriched from blood (not recorded which). The TCR comes from a woman aged 55-70 years who had recovered from COVID-19. The chain carries TRBV18 and TRBJ2-1; 12 positions match TRBD2. The CDR3 spells CASSLLAGGYNEQFF. CDR3 bases: TGTGCCAGCTCTCTACTAGCGGGGGGATACAATGAGCAGTTCTTC.